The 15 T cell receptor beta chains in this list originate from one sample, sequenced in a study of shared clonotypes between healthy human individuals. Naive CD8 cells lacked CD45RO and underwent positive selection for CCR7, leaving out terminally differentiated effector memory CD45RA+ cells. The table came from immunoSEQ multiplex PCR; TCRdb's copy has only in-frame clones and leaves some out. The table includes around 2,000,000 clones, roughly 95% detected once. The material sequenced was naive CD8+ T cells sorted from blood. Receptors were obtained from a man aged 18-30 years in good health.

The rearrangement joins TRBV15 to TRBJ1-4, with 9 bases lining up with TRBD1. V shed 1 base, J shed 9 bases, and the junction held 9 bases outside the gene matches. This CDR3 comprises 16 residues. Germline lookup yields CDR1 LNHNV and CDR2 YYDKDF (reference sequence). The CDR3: CATSRAGTGIYKKLFF. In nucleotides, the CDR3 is TGTGCCACCAGCAGAGCCGGGACAGGGATTTATAAAAAACTGTTTTTT.

The CDR3 spells CASSPITGGPVEQYF. Here the CDR3 DNA reads TGTGCCAGCAGCCCTATTACGGGAGGGCCTGTCGAGCAGTACTTC. The chain employs TRBV11-2 and TRBJ2-7, with TRBD2 identical over 8 bases. CDR1 is SGHAT and CDR2 is FQNNGV in the germline V gene. V shed 5 bases and J 6 bases; nucleotides not matched to a gene: 12. The CDR3 has 15 residues.

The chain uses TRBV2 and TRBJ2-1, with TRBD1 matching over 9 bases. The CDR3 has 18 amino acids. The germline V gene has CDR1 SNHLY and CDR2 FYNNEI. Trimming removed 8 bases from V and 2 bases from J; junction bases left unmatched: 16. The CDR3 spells CASVTSPGTGLPYNEQFF. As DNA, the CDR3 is TGTGCCAGCGTAACGAGTCCCGGGACAGGGTTACCCTACAATGAGCAGTTCTTC.

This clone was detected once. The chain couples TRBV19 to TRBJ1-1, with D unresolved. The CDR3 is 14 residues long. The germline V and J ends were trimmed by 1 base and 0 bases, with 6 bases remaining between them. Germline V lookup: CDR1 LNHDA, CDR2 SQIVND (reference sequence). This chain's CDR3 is CASSIAEMNTEAFF. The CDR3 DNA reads TGTGCCAGTAGTATAGCCGAAATGAACACTGAAGCTTTCTTT.

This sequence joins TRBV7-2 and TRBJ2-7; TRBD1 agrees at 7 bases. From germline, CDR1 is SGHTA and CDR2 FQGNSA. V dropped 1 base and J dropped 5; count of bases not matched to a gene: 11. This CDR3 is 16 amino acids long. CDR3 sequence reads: CASSLGFETGYNEQYF. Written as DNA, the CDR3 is TGTGCCAGCAGCTTAGGCTTTGAGACAGGGTACAACGAGCAGTACTTC.

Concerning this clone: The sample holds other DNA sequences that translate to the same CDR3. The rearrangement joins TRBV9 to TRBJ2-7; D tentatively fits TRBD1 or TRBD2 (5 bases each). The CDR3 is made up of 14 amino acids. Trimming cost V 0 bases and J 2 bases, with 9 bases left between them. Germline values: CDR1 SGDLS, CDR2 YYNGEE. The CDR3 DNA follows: TGTGCCAGCAGCGTAGAGGGGACCGCCTACGAGCAGTACTTC. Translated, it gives CASSVEGTAYEQYF. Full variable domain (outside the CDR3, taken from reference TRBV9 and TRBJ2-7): DSGVTQTPKHLITATGQRVTLRCSPRSGDLSVYWYQQSLDQGLQFLIQYYNGEERAKGNILERFSAQQFPDLHSELNLSSLELGDSALYFCASSVEGTAYEQYFGPGTRLTVT.

The CDR3 DNA follows: TGCGCCAGCAGTGAGTCATTGGGACAGCTTTATGGCTACACCTTC. Translating gives CASSESLGQLYGYTF. The V gene is TRBV10-1, the J gene TRBJ1-2, with TRBD1 matching over 7 bases. Unmatched junction bases numbered 6, after V lost 0 bases and J lost 5 bases. The CDR3 runs to 15 residues. CDR1 and CDR2 from the germline V gene are WNHNN and SYGVQD (reference sequence).

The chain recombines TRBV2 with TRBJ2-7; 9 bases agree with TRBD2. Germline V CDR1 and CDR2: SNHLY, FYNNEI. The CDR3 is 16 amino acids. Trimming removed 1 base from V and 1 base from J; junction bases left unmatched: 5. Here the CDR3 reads CASSEGASGASYEQYF. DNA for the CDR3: TGTGCCAGCAGTGAAGGAGCTAGCGGGGCTTCCTACGAGCAGTACTTC.

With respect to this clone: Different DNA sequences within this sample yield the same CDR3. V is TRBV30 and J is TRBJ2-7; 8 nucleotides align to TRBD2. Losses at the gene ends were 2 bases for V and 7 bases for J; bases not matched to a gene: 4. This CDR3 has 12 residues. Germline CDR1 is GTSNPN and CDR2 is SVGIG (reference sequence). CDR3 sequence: CAWSWTGGEQYF. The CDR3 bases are TGTGCCTGGAGTTGGACGGGAGGGGAGCAGTACTTC.

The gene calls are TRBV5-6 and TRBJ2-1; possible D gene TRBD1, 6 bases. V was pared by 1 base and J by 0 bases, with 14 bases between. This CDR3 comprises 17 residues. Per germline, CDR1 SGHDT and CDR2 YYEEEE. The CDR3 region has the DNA TGTGCCAGCAGCTTGACCGGGACACTGAGCTCCTACAATGAGCAGTTCTTC. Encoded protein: CASSLTGTLSSYNEQFF.

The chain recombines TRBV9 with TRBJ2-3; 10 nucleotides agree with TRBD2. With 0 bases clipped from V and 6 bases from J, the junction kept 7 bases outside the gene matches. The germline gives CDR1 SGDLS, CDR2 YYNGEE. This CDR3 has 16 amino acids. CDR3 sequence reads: CASSVALAGEVDTQYF. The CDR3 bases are TGTGCCAGCAGCGTAGCTCTAGCGGGAGAAGTTGATACGCAGTATTTT.

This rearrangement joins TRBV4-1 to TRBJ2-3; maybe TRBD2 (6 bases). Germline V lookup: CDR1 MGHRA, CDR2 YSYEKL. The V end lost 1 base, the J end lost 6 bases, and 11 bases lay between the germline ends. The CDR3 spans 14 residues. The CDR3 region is CASSQVRGEDTQYF. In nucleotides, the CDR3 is TGCGCCAGCAGCCAAGTTCGCGGGGAGGATACGCAGTATTTT.

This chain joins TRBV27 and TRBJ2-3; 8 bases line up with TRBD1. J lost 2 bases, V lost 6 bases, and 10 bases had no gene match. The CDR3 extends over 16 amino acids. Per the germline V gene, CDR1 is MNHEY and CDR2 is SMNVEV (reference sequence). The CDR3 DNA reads TGTGCCAGCAGCCCTATTGGGACAGGTGACACAGATACGCAGTATTTT. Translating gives CASSPIGTGDTDTQYF.

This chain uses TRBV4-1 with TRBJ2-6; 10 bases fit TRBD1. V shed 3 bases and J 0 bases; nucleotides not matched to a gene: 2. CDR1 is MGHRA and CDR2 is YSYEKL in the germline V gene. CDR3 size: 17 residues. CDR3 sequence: CASSQGQGSSGANVLTF. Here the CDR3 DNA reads TGCGCCAGCAGCCAGGGACAGGGGTCCTCTGGGGCCAACGTCCTGACTTTC.

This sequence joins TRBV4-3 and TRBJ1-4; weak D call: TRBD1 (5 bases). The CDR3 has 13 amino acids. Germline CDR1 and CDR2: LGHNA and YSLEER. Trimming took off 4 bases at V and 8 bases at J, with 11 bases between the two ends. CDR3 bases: TGCGCCAGCAGCCGAGGGGACGGAGAAAAACTGTTTTTT. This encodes CASSRGDGEKLFF.